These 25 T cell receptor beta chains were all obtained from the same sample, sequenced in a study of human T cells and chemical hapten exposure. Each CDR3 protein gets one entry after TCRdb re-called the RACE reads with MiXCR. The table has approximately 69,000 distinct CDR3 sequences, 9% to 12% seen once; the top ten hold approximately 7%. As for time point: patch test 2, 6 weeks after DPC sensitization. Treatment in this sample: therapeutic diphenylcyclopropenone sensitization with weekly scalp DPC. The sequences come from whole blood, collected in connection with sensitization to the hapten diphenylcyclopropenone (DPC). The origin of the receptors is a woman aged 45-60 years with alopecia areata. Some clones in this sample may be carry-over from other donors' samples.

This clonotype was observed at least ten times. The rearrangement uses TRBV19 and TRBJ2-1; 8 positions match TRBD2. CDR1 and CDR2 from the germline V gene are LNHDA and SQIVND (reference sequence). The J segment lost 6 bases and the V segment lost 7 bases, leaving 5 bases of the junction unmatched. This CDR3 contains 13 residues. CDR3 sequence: CASTLTSGNEQFF. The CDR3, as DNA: TGTGCCAGTACCCTTACTAGCGGCAATGAGCAGTTCTTC.

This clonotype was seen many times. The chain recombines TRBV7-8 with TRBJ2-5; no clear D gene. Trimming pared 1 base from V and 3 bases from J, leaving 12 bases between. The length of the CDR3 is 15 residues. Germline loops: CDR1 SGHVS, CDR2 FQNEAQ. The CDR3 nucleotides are TGTGCCAGCAGCTTAGTCCCCGTGATAGAAGAGACCCAGTACTTC. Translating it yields CASSLVPVIEETQYF.

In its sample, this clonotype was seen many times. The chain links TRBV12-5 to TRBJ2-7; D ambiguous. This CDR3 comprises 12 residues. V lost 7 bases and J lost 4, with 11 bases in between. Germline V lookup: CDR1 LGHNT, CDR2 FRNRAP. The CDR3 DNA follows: TGTGCTAGTGCTCGCAACGGTTACGAGCAGTACTTC. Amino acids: CASARNGYEQYF.

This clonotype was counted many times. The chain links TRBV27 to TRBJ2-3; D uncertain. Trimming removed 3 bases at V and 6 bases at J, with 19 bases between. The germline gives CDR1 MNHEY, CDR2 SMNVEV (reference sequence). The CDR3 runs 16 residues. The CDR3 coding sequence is TGTGCCAGCAGTTTTGTTTGGGATTTAGATTATGATACGCAGTATTTT. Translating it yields CASSFVWDLDYDTQYF.

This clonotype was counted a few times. In nucleotides, the CDR3 is TGCAGCGTTGAGGCAGGGGCCCACGAGCAGTACTTC. This gives the protein CSVEAGAHEQYF. The rearrangement links TRBV29-1 to TRBJ2-7, with D tentatively TRBD1 (6 bases). The CDR3 has 12 residues. Germline assignment: CDR1 SQVTM and CDR2 ANQGSEA. Trimming removed 3 bases from V and 5 bases from J, with 11 bases in between.

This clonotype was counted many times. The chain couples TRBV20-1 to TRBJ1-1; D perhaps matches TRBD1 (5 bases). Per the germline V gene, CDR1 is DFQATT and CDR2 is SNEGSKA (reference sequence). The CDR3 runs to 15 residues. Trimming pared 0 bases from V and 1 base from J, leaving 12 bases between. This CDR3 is CSARDGGGTNTEAFF. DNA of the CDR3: TGCAGTGCTAGAGACGGGGGGGGTACGAACACTGAAGCTTTCTTT.

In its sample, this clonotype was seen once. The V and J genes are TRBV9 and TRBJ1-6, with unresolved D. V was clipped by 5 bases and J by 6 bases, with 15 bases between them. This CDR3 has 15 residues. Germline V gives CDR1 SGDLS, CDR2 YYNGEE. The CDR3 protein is CASSPGGGINSPLHF. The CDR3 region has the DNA TGTGCCAGCAGTCCCGGAGGAGGGATTAATTCACCCCTCCACTTT.

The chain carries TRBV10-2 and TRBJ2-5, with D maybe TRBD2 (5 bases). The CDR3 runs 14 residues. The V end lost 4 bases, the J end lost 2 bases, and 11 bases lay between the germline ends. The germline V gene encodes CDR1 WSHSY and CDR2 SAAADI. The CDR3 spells CASSASTRQETQYF. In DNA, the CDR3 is TGCGCCAGCAGTGCTAGCACCCGGCAAGAGACCCAGTACTTC.

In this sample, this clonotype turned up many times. CDR3 loop: CSVVYGSTDTQYF. The CDR3 bases are TGCAGCGTTGTGTACGGTAGCACAGATACGCAGTATTTT. The chain employs TRBV29-1 and TRBJ2-3; D remains ambiguous. V shed 4 bases and J shed 0 bases, with 8 bases lying between them. There are 13 residues in the CDR3. Germline V gene data show CDR1 as SQVTM and CDR2 as ANQGSEA.

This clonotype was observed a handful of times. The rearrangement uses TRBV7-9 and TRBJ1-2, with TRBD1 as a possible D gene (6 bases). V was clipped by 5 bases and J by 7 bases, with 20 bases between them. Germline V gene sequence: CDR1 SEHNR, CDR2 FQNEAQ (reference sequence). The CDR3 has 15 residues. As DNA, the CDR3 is TGTGCCAGCAGCCCATTTGGGGGGCTGTTCAGTGGCTACACCTTC. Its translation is CASSPFGGLFSGYTF.

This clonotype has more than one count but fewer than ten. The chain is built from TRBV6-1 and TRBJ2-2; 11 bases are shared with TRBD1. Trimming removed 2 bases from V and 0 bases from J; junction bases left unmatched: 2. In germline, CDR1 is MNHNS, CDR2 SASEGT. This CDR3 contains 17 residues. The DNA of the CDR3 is TGTGCCAGCAGTGAATGGGGACAGGGGGCGAACACCGGGGAGCTGTTTTTT. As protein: CASSEWGQGANTGELFF.

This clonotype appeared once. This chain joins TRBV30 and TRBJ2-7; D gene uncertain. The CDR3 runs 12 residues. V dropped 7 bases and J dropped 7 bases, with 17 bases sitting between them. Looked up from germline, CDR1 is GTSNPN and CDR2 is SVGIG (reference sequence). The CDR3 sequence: CAFTDLLEEQYF. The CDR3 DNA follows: TGTGCCTTTACAGACCTTCTTGAGGAGCAGTACTTC. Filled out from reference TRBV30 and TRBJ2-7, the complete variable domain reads SQTIHQWPATLVQPVGSPLSLECTVEGTSNPNLYWYRQAAGRGLQLLFYSVGIGQISSEVPQNLSASRPQDRQFILSSKKLLLSDSGFYLCAFTDLLEEQYFGPGTRLTVT.

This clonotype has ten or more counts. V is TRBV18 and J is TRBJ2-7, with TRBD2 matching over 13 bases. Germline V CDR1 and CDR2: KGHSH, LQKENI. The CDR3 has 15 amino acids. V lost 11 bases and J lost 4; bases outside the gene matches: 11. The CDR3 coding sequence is TGTGCCTCCCTTTCGACTAGCGGGAGGAGTTACGAGCAGTACTTC. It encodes CASLSTSGRSYEQYF.

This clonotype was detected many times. The CDR3 here is CASSPVRGAYNEQFF. The CDR3 DNA reads TGTGCCAGCAGCCCCGTGAGGGGCGCGTACAATGAGCAGTTCTTC. The chain is built from TRBV7-7 and TRBJ2-1, with D tentatively TRBD1 or TRBD2 (5 bases each). Trimming took off 5 bases at V and 4 bases at J, with 15 bases between the two ends. The CDR3 extends over 15 amino acids. Germline CDR1 and CDR2: SSHAT and FNYEAQ (reference sequence).

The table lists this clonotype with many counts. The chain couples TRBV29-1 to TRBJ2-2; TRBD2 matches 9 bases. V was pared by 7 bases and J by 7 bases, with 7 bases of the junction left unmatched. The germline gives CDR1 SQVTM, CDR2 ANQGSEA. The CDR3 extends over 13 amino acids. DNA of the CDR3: TGCAGCGCGGCAGTACTAGCGGGCGGGGAGCTGTTTTTT. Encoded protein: CSAAVLAGGELFF.

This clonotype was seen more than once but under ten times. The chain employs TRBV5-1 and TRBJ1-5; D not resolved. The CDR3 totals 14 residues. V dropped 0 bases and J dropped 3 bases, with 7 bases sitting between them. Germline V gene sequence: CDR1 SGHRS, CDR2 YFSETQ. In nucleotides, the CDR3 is TGCGCCAGCAGCTTGGGTACGGCCAATCAGCCCCAGCATTTT. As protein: CASSLGTANQPQHF.

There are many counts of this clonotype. The DNA of the CDR3 is TGTGCCAGCAGTTCGGCGGGTCCAGTGTATAATTCACCCCTCCACTTT. This gives the protein CASSSAGPVYNSPLHF. This chain links TRBV2 with TRBJ1-6; D is unresolved. The V gene's germline CDR1 is SNHLY and CDR2 FYNNEI. Trimming took off 5 bases at V and 4 bases at J, with 15 bases between the two ends. This CDR3 comprises 16 residues.

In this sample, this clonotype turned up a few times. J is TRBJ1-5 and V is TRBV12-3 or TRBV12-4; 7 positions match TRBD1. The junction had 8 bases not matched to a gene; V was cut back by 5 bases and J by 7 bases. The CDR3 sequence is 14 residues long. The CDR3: CASSPRQGPQPQHF. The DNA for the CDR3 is TGTGCCAGCAGTCCTAGACAGGGTCCCCAGCCCCAGCATTTT.

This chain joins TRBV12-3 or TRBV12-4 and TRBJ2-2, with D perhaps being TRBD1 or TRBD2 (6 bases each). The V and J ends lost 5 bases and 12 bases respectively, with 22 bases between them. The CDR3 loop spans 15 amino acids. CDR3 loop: CASSLIEGIGGKLFF. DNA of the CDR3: TGTGCCAGCAGTCTCATTGAGGGCATAGGGGGGAAGCTGTTTTTT.

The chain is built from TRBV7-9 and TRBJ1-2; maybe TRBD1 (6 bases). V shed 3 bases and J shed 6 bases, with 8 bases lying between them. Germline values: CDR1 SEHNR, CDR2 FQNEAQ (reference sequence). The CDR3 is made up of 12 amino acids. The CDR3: CASSFRQDGYTF. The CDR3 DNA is TGTGCCAGCAGCTTCAGACAGGATGGCTACACCTTC.

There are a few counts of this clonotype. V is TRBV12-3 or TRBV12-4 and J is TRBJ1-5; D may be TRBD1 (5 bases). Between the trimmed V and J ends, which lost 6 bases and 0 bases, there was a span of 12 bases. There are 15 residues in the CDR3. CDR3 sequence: CASSRDPVSNQPQHF. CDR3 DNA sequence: TGTGCCAGCAGCCGGGACCCCGTTAGCAATCAGCCCCAGCATTTT.

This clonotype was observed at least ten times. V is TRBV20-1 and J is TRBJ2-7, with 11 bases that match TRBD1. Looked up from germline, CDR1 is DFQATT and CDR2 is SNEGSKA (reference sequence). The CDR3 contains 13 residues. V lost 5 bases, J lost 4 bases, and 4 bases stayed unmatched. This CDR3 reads CSAVGQGAYEQYF. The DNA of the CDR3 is TGCAGTGCTGTCGGACAGGGGGCTTACGAGCAGTACTTC.

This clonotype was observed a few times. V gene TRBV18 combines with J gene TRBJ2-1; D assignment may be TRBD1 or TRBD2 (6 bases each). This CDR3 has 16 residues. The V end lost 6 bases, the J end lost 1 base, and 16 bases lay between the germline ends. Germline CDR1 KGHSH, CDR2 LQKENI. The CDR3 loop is CASSLPRGVSYNEQFF. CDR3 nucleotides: TGTGCCAGCTCCCTCCCAAGGGGGGTTTCCTACAATGAGCAGTTCTTC.

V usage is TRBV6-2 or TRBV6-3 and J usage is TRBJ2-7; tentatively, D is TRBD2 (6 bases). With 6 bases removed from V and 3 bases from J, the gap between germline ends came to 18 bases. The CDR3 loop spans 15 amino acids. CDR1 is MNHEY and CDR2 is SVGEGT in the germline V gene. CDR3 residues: CASRGSGTGHYEQYF. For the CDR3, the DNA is TGTGCCAGCAGGGGATCCGGGACTGGCCACTACGAGCAGTACTTC.

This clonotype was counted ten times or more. CDR3 protein: CASSWGTGVAFF. The DNA of the CDR3 is TGTGCCAGCAGCTGGGGCACAGGGGTCGCTTTCTTT. V and J are TRBV7-2 and TRBJ1-1; 7 nucleotides agree with TRBD1. This CDR3 is built from 12 residues. J was trimmed by 11 bases and V by 4 bases; bases with no gene match: 7. Germline V gives CDR1 SGHTA, CDR2 FQGNSA.